This T cell receptor (beta chain) came from a study of blood T cell repertoires in COVID-19. Study overall: Samples representing acute and convalescent COVID-19 were sourced from the United States, Italy and Spain.

Residents of about two dozen US areas, aged roughly 18 to 95 years, made up the participants. In the source study's methods: It was from reference gene primer amplification that nucleated cell counts were estimated. Profiling relied on immunoSEQ multiplex PCR, and the TCRdb table lists in-frame clones only, not all of them. Clone size and V and J calls were adopted from that table, with D and trimming inferred from the DNA. The sample includes around 320,000 clones, 85% to 90% of them seen just once. The CDR3 runs to 18 residues. V shed 5 bases, J shed 2 bases, and the junction held 14 bases outside the gene matches. CDR1 and CDR2 from the germline V gene are SGHTA and FQGNSA.

The genes are TRBV7-2 and TRBJ1-3, with TRBD1 matching over 8 bases. Sequenced: PBMCs or T cells enriched from blood (not recorded which). This TCR was sampled from a woman between 50 and 59 years old who had been exposed to COVID-19. CDR3 in amino acids: CASSTRDRSSITGNTIYF. In DNA form, the CDR3 reads TGTGCCAGCAGCACTCGGGACAGGAGCTCTATAACTGGAAACACCATATATTTT.